This T cell receptor (beta chain) originates from a study of blood T cell repertoires in COVID-19. Study-wide background: COVID-19 samples collected from the United States, Italy and Spain covered acute and convalescent phases. Nucleic acid was either cDNA or gDNA, and it came from T cells, B-cell-depleted T cells, or PBMCs.

Original analysis: Nucleated cell number was recorded as an estimate derived from reference gene primer amplification. Sequencing used immunoSEQ multiplex PCR; TCRdb keeps in-frame clones, though not all of them. That table is the source of V, J and clone size, and D and trimming were worked out from the DNA. The sample holds tens of thousands of clones, around 86% seen once. There are 16 residues in the CDR3. The germline V gene has CDR1 SGHTA and CDR2 FQGNSA. After removal of 1 base from V and 4 bases from J, the junction contained 9 bases not matched to a gene. J is TRBJ2-7 and V is TRBV7-2, with 8 bases identical to TRBD2. The sample was peripheral blood. This receptor was identified in a human donor in a cohort sampled during active COVID-19. CDR3 loop: CASSLGMPGLGYEQYF. The CDR3 DNA is TGTGCCAGCAGCTTAGGCATGCCGGGACTAGGGTACGAGCAGTACTTC.